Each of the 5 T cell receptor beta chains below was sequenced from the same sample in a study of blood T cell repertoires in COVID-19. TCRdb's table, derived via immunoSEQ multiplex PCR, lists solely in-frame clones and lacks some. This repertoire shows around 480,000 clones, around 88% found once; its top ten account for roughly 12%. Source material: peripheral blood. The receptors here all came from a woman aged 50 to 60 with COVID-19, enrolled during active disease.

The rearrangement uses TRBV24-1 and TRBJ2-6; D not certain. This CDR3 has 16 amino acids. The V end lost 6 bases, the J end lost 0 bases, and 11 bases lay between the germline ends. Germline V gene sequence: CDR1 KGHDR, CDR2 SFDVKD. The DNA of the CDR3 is TGTGCCACCAGTCCATCGGAGTTCTCTGGGGCCAACGTCCTGACTTTC. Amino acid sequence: CATSPSEFSGANVLTF.

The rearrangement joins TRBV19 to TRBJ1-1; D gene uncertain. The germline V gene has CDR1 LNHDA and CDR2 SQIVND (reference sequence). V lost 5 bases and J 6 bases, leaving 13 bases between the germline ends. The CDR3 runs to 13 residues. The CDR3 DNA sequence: TGTGCCAGTAGTCCCCGTCGGGAGGCTGAAGCTTTCTTT. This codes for CASSPRREAEAFF.

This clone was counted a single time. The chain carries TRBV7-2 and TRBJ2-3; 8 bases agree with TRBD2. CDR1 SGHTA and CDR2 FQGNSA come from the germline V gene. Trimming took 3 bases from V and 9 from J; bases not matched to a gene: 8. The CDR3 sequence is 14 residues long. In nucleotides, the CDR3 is TGTGCCAGCAGCTTTAGCGGGGATAGGGGGACGCAGTATTTT. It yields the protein CASSFSGDRGTQYF.

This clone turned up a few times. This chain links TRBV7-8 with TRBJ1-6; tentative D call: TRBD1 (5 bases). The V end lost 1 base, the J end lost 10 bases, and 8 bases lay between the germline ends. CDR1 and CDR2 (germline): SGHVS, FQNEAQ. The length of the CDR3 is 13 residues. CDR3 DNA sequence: TGTGCCAGCAGCTTAGGGGAGGGGTCACCCCTCCACTTT. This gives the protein CASSLGEGSPLHF.

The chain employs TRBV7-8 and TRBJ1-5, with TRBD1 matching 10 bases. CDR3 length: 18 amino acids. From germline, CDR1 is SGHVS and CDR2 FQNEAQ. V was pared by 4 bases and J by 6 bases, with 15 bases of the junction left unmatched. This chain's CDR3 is CASSSGLSWTGGAQPQHF. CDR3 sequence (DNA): TGTGCCAGCAGCTCGGGACTCTCCTGGACAGGGGGGGCTCAGCCCCAGCATTTT.